The text below deals with one TCR beta chain. The target antigen is unknown. The data belong to a study of OX40 agonist ivuxolimab in advanced cancers. TCRdb's table, derived via immunoSEQ multiplex PCR, lists solely in-frame clones and lacks some. The repertoire includes around 72,000 clones, 89% of them detected once, and approximately 10% sits in the top ten. Study-wide results and limits: Researchers report that CD8+ T cells had, on average, more expanded clones than CD4+.

Individuals having autoimmune disease history or systemic immunosuppression were not enrolled. This clonotype was obtained from an adult with an advanced solid tumor such as melanoma, head and neck, liver or kidney cancer. Sequences were derived from CD4+ or CD8+ T cells sorted from blood, sampled in a trial of the OX40 agonist ivuxolimab.

CDR3 region: CASSVDPGTKETQYF. DNA for the CDR3: TGTGCCAGCAGCGTAGACCCCGGGACGAAAGAGACCCAGTACTTC. This chain links TRBV6-5 with TRBJ2-5; TRBD1 or TRBD2 may be the D gene (5 bases each). V shed 6 bases and J shed 3 bases, with 17 bases lying between them. The CDR3 loop spans 15 amino acids. Germline V gene data show CDR1 as MNHEY and CDR2 as SVGAGI.